The rows below give T cell receptor beta chains drawn from one sample of a study of shared clonotypes between healthy human individuals. Repertoires were generated with immunoSEQ multiplex PCR, while TCRdb's copy carries only in-frame clones and drops some. The repertoire holds 1.4 million or so clones, with about 98.5% as singletons. The source material was naive CD4+ T cells sorted from blood. Receptor source: a man aged 25-40 years in good health. Both conserved end residues are part of each CDR3. Fields, in order: clone size, V gene, D gene, J gene, CDR3 protein, CDR3 DNA. A D gene is named only where the DNA matches it firmly. Clone size is shown for a subset of rows, as once, few, many or a class of expanded clone.

-	TRBV9	TRBD1	TRBJ1-3	CASSGDRDREDIVGNTIYF	TGTGCCAGCAGCGGGGACCGGGACAGGGAAGATATTGTGGGAAACACCATATATTTT
-	TRBV7-3	TRBD1	TRBJ2-3	CASSLTGPGGADTQYF	TGTGCCAGCAGCTTAACGGGGCCAGGGGGAGCAGATACGCAGTATTTT
-	TRBV18	TRBD1	TRBJ2-6	CASSPRATTGVSGANVLTF	TGTGCCAGCTCACCACGGGCTACGACAGGGGTCTCTGGGGCCAACGTCCTGACTTTC
-	TRBV16	TRBD1	TRBJ2-7	CASSHDRGRSYEQYF	TGTGCCAGCAGCCACGACAGGGGACGATCCTACGAGCAGTACTTC
-	TRBV5-1	-	TRBJ2-1	CASSLTGPYNEQFF	TGCGCCAGCAGCTTGACAGGGCCCTACAATGAGCAGTTCTTC
-	TRBV5-4	TRBD2	TRBJ2-5	CASSPFSGSGQETQYF	TGTGCCAGCAGTCCTTTCAGCGGGAGTGGGCAAGAGACCCAGTACTTC
-	TRBV5-1	-	TRBJ2-5	CASSPLAVGETQYF	TGCGCCAGCAGCCCACTAGCAGTAGGTGAGACCCAGTACTTC
-	TRBV5-8	-	TRBJ2-1	CASSQRAPNEQFF	TGTGCCAGCAGTCAGCGGGCGCCGAATGAGCAGTTCTTC
once	TRBV6-6	-	TRBJ2-7	CASSYWSNYEQYF	TGTGCCAGCAGTTATTGGTCGAACTACGAGCAGTACTTC
-	TRBV19	TRBD1	TRBJ2-1	CATGPRDRYNEQFF	TGTGCCACCGGCCCCCGGGACAGATACAATGAGCAGTTCTTC
-	TRBV5-1	-	TRBJ1-3	CASSLAGPVGAIYF	TGCGCCAGCAGCTTGGCCGGGCCCGTGGGCGCCATATATTTT
-	TRBV13	TRBD1	TRBJ1-1	CASSLTGDVTEAFF	TGTGCCAGCAGCTTAACAGGGGATGTCACTGAAGCTTTCTTT
-	TRBV5-1	TRBD2	TRBJ2-2	CASSLGGSGRMRELFF	TGCGCCAGCAGCTTGGGAGGTAGCGGGAGGATGCGGGAGCTGTTTTTT
-	TRBV5-1	-	TRBJ1-2	CASSFTTTTYGYTF	TGCGCCAGCAGCTTCACGACGACAACCTATGGCTACACCTTC